The next 4 T cell receptor beta chains were all read from a single sample in a study of beta chain features in type 1 diabetes. Notes on the study in general: Shorter TCRB CDR3s, moderately but significantly so, were found in Type 1 diabetes patients in all four CD4+ subsets.

cDNA synthesis used the whole RNA isolate, giving expressed TCRB sequences. Profiled with immunoSEQ multiplex PCR; TCRdb holds only in-frame clones, not every one. The sample lists some 290,000 clones, 24% seen once, with approximately 0.011% in the top ten. The antigens of these receptors remain unknown. The sequencing input was naive CD4+ T cells from blood. The receptor source for this set is a woman between 25 and 40 years old with type 1 diabetes.

The chain is built from TRBV7-9 and TRBJ2-5; the D gene is possibly TRBD1 (6 bases). This CDR3 region has 14 residues. Germline values: CDR1 SEHNR, CDR2 FQNEAQ (reference sequence). V shed 7 bases and J shed 3 bases, with 15 bases lying between them. The CDR3 loop reads CASTPTGYKETQYF. The CDR3 bases are TGTGCCAGCACCCCCACAGGGTACAAAGAGACCCAGTACTTC.

The gene calls are TRBV4-1 and TRBJ2-5; 8 bases match TRBD1. The CDR3 runs to 15 residues. Germline-derived CDR1 and CDR2 are MGHRA and YSYEKL. Trimming took 4 bases from V and 4 from J; bases not matched to a gene: 8. The CDR3 DNA reads as TGCGCCAGCAGCCGTGGACAGGGAGTTGGAGAGACCCAGTACTTC. As protein: CASSRGQGVGETQYF.

This clone has only a few counts. This chain uses TRBV29-1 with TRBJ2-1; TRBD2 matches at 10 bases. V was clipped by 7 bases and J by 4 bases; unmatched bases: 4. CDR1 is SQVTM, CDR2 ANQGSEA, per germline. The length of the CDR3 is 13 residues. CDR3 sequence reads: CSAGTSVYNEQFF. CDR3 DNA: TGCAGCGCCGGGACTAGCGTATACAATGAGCAGTTCTTC.

The chain joins TRBV23-1 to TRBJ2-2; TRBD2 matches 8 bases. TRBV23-1 is marked as an open reading frame, function uncertain. This CDR3 comprises 16 residues. V was clipped by 11 bases and J by 0 bases; unmatched bases: 11. The CDR3 is CAYPGRGATNTGELFF. CDR3 bases: TGCGCCTACCCCGGGAGGGGGGCCACGAACACCGGGGAGCTGTTTTTT.